These 8 T cell receptor beta chains were all obtained from the same sample, sequenced in a study of a mutant IDH1 vaccine in newly diagnosed glioma. These TCRs are of unknown antigen specificity. This table comes from immunoSEQ multiplex PCR, and its TCRdb copy is limited to in-frame clones, with some not included. The sample shows some 50,000 clones, roughly 84% of them seen only once. Time point described: week 47, end of study. Doses consisted of 300 ug of mutant IDH1 20-mer peptide each, paired with topical imiquimod. Sequenced material: PBMCs, taken from a glioma patient whose treatment included an IDH1 peptide vaccine. Receptor source: a woman aged 30 to 39 with glioma. Some clones in this sample may be carry-over from other donors' samples.

The V gene is TRBV5-3, the J gene TRBJ1-2; tentatively, D is TRBD1 (6 bases). TRBV5-3 is treated as an ORF (open reading frame) with a function not yet certain. Trimming pared 1 base from V and 6 bases from J, leaving 19 bases between. The CDR3 consists of 16 residues. This CDR3 reads CARSLLGTGSGDGYTF. The CDR3, as DNA: TGTGCCAGAAGCTTGTTGGGAACAGGGTCGGGCGATGGCTACACCTTC.

The V and J genes are TRBV4-2 and TRBJ2-1, with 7 nucleotides matching TRBD2. The V gene end was trimmed by 4 bases and the J gene end by 0 bases; junction bases not matched to a gene: 6. The CDR3 is made up of 16 amino acids. Germline loops: CDR1 LGHNA, CDR2 YNFKEQ. CDR3 residues: CASSPLAVSSYNEQFF. CDR3 DNA: TGTGCCAGCAGCCCGCTAGCGGTGAGCTCCTACAATGAGCAGTTCTTC.

This chain connects TRBV10-3 to TRBJ1-2; TRBD1 might be the D (6 bases). Germline lookup yields CDR1 ENHRY and CDR2 SYGVKD. Trimming took off 6 bases at V and 2 bases at J, with 13 bases between the two ends. There are 14 residues in the CDR3. The CDR3: CAISPGQGNYGYTF. For the CDR3, the DNA is TGTGCCATCAGCCCGGGACAAGGCAACTATGGCTACACCTTC.

The V call is TRBV29-1, the J call TRBJ2-4; 9 bases are shared with TRBD2. This CDR3 is built from 19 residues. The V segment lost 6 bases and the J segment 0 bases; nucleotides outside the gene matches: 18. Germline loops: CDR1 SQVTM, CDR2 ANQGSEA. CDR3 loop: CSVRGLPAGGPGAKNIQYF. The CDR3 nucleotides are TGCAGCGTCAGGGGCCTTCCAGCGGGAGGACCCGGAGCCAAAAACATTCAGTACTTC.

The chain recombines TRBV18 with TRBJ2-7; D is ambiguous. The CDR3 length is 14 residues. V dropped 3 bases and J dropped 3 bases, with 12 bases sitting between them. Germline V gene data show CDR1 as KGHSH and CDR2 as LQKENI. The CDR3 DNA sequence: TGTGCCAGCTCACCCCGGGCGGAAGACTACGAGCAGTACTTC. This translates into CASSPRAEDYEQYF.

The rearrangement links TRBV9 to TRBJ2-1, with 9 bases lining up with TRBD2. Trimming took 5 bases from V and 9 from J; bases not matched to a gene: 12. Germline CDR1 is SGDLS and CDR2 is YYNGEE. This CDR3 is built from 15 residues. The DNA of the CDR3 is TGTGCCAGCAGTCGGACTAGCGAGCGGTTGGGTGAGCAGTTCTTC. Protein: CASSRTSERLGEQFF. The entire variable domain, with the rest obtained from reference TRBV9 and TRBJ2-1, is as follows: DSGVTQTPKHLITATGQRVTLRCSPRSGDLSVYWYQQSLDQGLQFLIQYYNGEERAKGNILERFSAQQFPDLHSELNLSSLELGDSALYFCASSRTSERLGEQFFGPGTRLTVL.

The chain combines TRBV18 with TRBJ2-5; 10 nucleotides line up with TRBD1. The trim removed 2 bases at V and 3 bases at J, leaving 6 bases unmatched. CDR1 and CDR2 from the germline V gene are KGHSH and LQKENI. The CDR3 covers 16 residues. CDR3 sequence (DNA): TGTGCCAGCTCACCAAACTCCGGGACAGGGGAAGAGACCCAGTACTTC. It is translated as CASSPNSGTGEETQYF.

The V and J genes are TRBV6-5 and TRBJ2-7; tentatively, D is TRBD2 (5 bases). CDR3 length equals 12 residues. Per the germline V gene, CDR1 is MNHEY and CDR2 is SVGAGI. Trimming removed 3 bases from V and 6 bases from J, with 9 bases in between. The CDR3 here is CASSYAGGEQYF. CDR3 in DNA: TGTGCCAGCAGTTATGCGGGCGGCGAGCAGTACTTC.